Following are 22 T cell receptor beta chains from one sample sequenced in a study of OX40 agonist ivuxolimab in advanced cancers. Sequencing used immunoSEQ multiplex PCR; TCRdb keeps in-frame clones, though not all of them. The sample yields around 100,000 clones, 91% seen once. The specimen was CD4+ or CD8+ T cells sorted from blood, collected in a trial of the OX40 agonist ivuxolimab. All receptors come from an adult with an advanced solid tumor such as melanoma, head and neck, liver or kidney cancer.

V is TRBV9 and J is TRBJ2-1; a weak D match, TRBD2 (5 bases). CDR3 length: 15 residues. Germline CDR1 SGDLS, CDR2 YYNGEE. Between the trimmed V and J ends, which lost 0 bases and 4 bases, there was a span of 11 bases. The CDR3 DNA sequence: TGTGCCAGCAGCGTAGAAGGACTGGTATACAATGAGCAGTTCTTC. Translating it yields CASSVEGLVYNEQFF.

The chain has TRBV15 and TRBJ2-5; 10 bases map to TRBD1. Trimming cost V 5 bases and J 3 bases; bases outside gene matches: 3. The CDR3 loop spans 14 amino acids. CDR1 is LNHNV, CDR2 YYDKDF, per germline (reference sequence). The CDR3 DNA follows: TGTGCCACCAGCTTCGGGACAGGGGAAGAGACCCAGTACTTC. Translated: CATSFGTGEETQYF.

This clone was recorded once. V is TRBV28 and J is TRBJ2-2; no reliable D call. This CDR3 region has 14 residues. CDR1 and CDR2 from the germline V gene are MDHEN and SYDVKM. V gave up 10 bases and J gave up 1 base, with 13 bases separating them. The CDR3 protein is CAIPSGLNTGELFF. The DNA for the CDR3 is TGTGCCATCCCATCGGGCCTGAACACCGGGGAGCTGTTTTTT.

The V gene is TRBV5-4, the J gene TRBJ2-1; tentative D call: TRBD2 (6 bases). V dropped 3 bases and J dropped 7 bases, with 11 bases sitting between them. Germline assignment: CDR1 SGHNT and CDR2 YYREEE (reference sequence). This CDR3 is 13 amino acids long. Here the CDR3 reads CASSSPSGNEQFF. For the CDR3, the DNA is TGTGCCAGCAGCTCCCCCAGCGGGAATGAGCAGTTCTTC.

The chain combines TRBV7-9 with TRBJ1-5; D remains unclear. The length of the CDR3 is 13 residues. The V end lost 4 bases, the J end lost 9 bases, and 13 bases lay between the germline ends. Per the germline V gene, CDR1 is SEHNR and CDR2 is FQNEAQ (reference sequence). The DNA of the CDR3 is TGTGCCAGCAGCTCGGACGGGCCGGGGCCCCAGCATTTT. Translating it yields CASSSDGPGPQHF.

This clone was picked up one time. J is TRBJ1-2 and V is TRBV28, with D possibly being TRBD1 (5 bases). The CDR3 loop spans 12 amino acids. Germline V lookup: CDR1 MDHEN, CDR2 SYDVKM. Between the trimmed V and J ends, which lost 7 bases and 8 bases, there was a span of 14 bases. As DNA, the CDR3 is TGTGCCAGCACCACCCCGGGGGTCGGCTACACCTTC. It specifies CASTTPGVGYTF.

The rearrangement joins TRBV18 to TRBJ2-1; 8 bases match TRBD2. Germline CDR1 KGHSH, CDR2 LQKENI. This CDR3 is built from 15 residues. V lost 5 bases to trimming and J lost 7 bases; unmatched junction nucleotides: 10. CDR3 sequence reads: CASSTTLAAENEQFF. The DNA for the CDR3 is TGTGCCAGCTCAACAACACTAGCGGCGGAGAATGAGCAGTTCTTC. The whole variable domain, remainder taken from reference TRBV18 and TRBJ2-1, is NAGVMQNPRHLVRRRGQEARLRCSPMKGHSHVYWYRQLPEEGLKFMVYLQKENIIDESGMPKERFSAEFPKEGPSILRIQQVVRGDSAAYFCASSTTLAAENEQFFGPGTRLTVL.

This chain joins TRBV7-8 and TRBJ2-3, with D perhaps matching TRBD1 or TRBD2 (5 bases each). Trimming stripped 1 base from V and 0 bases from J, with 11 bases between. Germline-derived CDR1 and CDR2 are SGHVS and FQNEAQ. This CDR3 comprises 16 residues. The CDR3 here is CASSLGDGYSTDTQYF. Here the CDR3 DNA reads TGTGCCAGCAGCTTAGGGGACGGGTATAGCACAGATACGCAGTATTTT.

The chain carries TRBV25-1 and TRBJ1-2; perhaps TRBD1 as D (5 bases). Looked up from germline, CDR1 is MGHDK and CDR2 is SYGVNS. The length of the CDR3 is 14 residues. V was trimmed by 3 bases and J by 4 bases, leaving 12 bases between them. The CDR3 is CASSDGRGAYGYTF. The CDR3 DNA reads as TGTGCCAGCAGTGATGGTCGAGGGGCCTATGGCTACACCTTC.

CDR3 coding DNA: TGTGCCAGCAGTCGGGGGCTGGTTCAGCCCCAGCATTTT. It specifies CASSRGLVQPQHF. V usage is TRBV6-5 and J usage is TRBJ1-5, with D possibly TRBD1 on 6 matching bases. From germline, CDR1 is MNHEY and CDR2 SVGAGI. The V and J ends lost 5 bases and 6 bases respectively, with 11 bases between them. The CDR3 extends over 13 amino acids.

This sequence joins TRBV7-9 and TRBJ1-4, with D unclear. Per germline, CDR1 SEHNR and CDR2 FQNEAQ (reference sequence). Trimming removed 0 bases from V and 5 bases from J, with 10 bases in between. The CDR3 has 15 amino acids. CDR3 coding DNA: TGTGCCAGCAGCTTAGCCTTGGAGAGGAATGAAAAACTGTTTTTT. Translating it yields CASSLALERNEKLFF.

The chain couples TRBV2 to TRBJ1-2; D remains unclear. This CDR3 contains 14 residues. Trimming cost V 6 bases and J 4 bases, with 15 bases left between them. Germline V CDR1 and CDR2: SNHLY, FYNNEI. The CDR3 DNA reads TGTGCCAGCAGCGCCAGACTTTTCTCCTATGGCTACACCTTC. Its translation is CASSARLFSYGYTF.

This clone has more than one count but fewer than ten. This sequence joins TRBV11-1 and TRBJ1-1; the D is unclear. There are 12 residues in the CDR3. V lost 5 bases, J lost 2 bases, and 6 bases lay in between. Germline lookup yields CDR1 SGHAT and CDR2 FQDESV (reference sequence). CDR3 sequence (DNA): TGTGCCAGCAGCCATTCAAACACTGAAGCTTTCTTT. Translated: CASSHSNTEAFF.

The chain recombines TRBV5-6 with TRBJ2-2; a weak D match, TRBD1 (6 bases). CDR3 length: 16 residues. The V gene's germline CDR1 is SGHDT and CDR2 YYEEEE. Trimming removed 5 bases from V and 2 bases from J, with 16 bases in between. CDR3 bases: TGTGCCAGCAGAACGACAGGAATCCAAAACACCGGGGAGCTGTTTTTT. This codes for CASRTTGIQNTGELFF.

This clone was detected only once. The CDR3 is CASSFSGQGEQYF. The CDR3 nucleotides are TGTGCCAGCAGTTTCTCCGGCCAGGGCGAGCAGTACTTC. This chain joins TRBV7-6 and TRBJ2-7; the D gene is possibly TRBD1 (5 bases). The V end was cut by 6 bases, the J end by 6 bases, with 15 bases between. In germline, CDR1 is SGHVS, CDR2 FNYEAQ. There are 13 residues in the CDR3.

The chain links TRBV18 to TRBJ1-1; D gene uncertain. Looked up from germline, CDR1 is KGHSH and CDR2 is LQKENI. This CDR3 is 13 amino acids long. Deletions cut 6 bases from V and 5 bases from J, with 13 bases between. The DNA of the CDR3 is TGTGCCAGCTCTACCAGTGGGTCGACTGAAGCTTTCTTT. Amino acid sequence: CASSTSGSTEAFF. Full variable domain (outside the CDR3, taken from reference TRBV18 and TRBJ1-1): NAGVMQNPRHLVRRRGQEARLRCSPMKGHSHVYWYRQLPEEGLKFMVYLQKENIIDESGMPKERFSAEFPKEGPSILRIQQVVRGDSAAYFCASSTSGSTEAFFGQGTRLTVV.

The J gene is TRBJ2-7, the V gene TRBV5-1; 9 nucleotides line up with TRBD2. CDR1 SGHRS and CDR2 YFSETQ come from the germline V gene. Unmatched junction bases numbered 3, after V lost 4 bases and J lost 1 base. The CDR3 is made up of 14 amino acids. The CDR3 spells CASSPSGNSYEQYF. The CDR3 DNA follows: TGCGCCAGCAGCCCTAGCGGGAATTCCTACGAGCAGTACTTC. The full variable domain, in which reference TRBV5-1 and TRBJ2-7 provide the parts outside the CDR3, is KAGVTQTPRYLIKTRGQQVTLSCSPISGHRSVSWYQQTPGQGLQFLFEYFSETQRNKGNFPGRFSGRQFSNSRSEMNVSTLELGDSALYLCASSPSGNSYEQYFGPGTRLTVT.

This clone occurred once. In the same sample, other DNA sequences code for this CDR3. The V call is TRBV9, the J call TRBJ2-5; TRBD2 is a possible D gene (6 bases). The CDR3 consists of 13 residues. CDR1 and CDR2 (germline): SGDLS, YYNGEE. Trimming pared 4 bases from V and 2 bases from J, leaving 9 bases between. CDR3 protein: CASSLRGQETQYF. The CDR3 coding sequence is TGTGCCAGCAGCCTCCGGGGGCAAGAGACCCAGTACTTC.

This clone was recorded once. The V and J genes are TRBV5-1 and TRBJ1-3; unclear D gene. The CDR3 extends over 15 amino acids. Germline lookup yields CDR1 SGHRS and CDR2 YFSETQ. The germline V and J ends were trimmed by 7 bases and 3 bases, with 17 bases remaining between them. The CDR3 DNA sequence: TGCGCCAGCGCCCCCCCGGGAACGGGTGGAAACACCATATATTTT. Protein: CASAPPGTGGNTIYF.

The rearrangement uses TRBV19 and TRBJ1-5; weak D call: TRBD1 (6 bases). The germline gives CDR1 LNHDA, CDR2 SQIVND (reference sequence). V was pared by 3 bases and J by 5 bases, with 20 bases between. The CDR3 runs 17 residues. The CDR3 DNA follows: TGTGCCAGTAGTATGAGGGCCACAGGGTTGCAACATCAGCCCCAGCATTTT. Amino acid sequence: CASSMRATGLQHQPQHF.

The chain has TRBV5-5 and TRBJ2-1; weak D call: TRBD1 (5 bases). The CDR3 is 14 residues long. Per germline, CDR1 SGHKS and CDR2 YYEKEE (reference sequence). V lost 0 bases and J lost 9, with 13 bases in between. The CDR3 loop reads CASSLEVQGSEQFF. CDR3 nucleotide sequence: TGTGCCAGCAGCTTGGAGGTGCAGGGCTCTGAGCAGTTCTTC.

The chain links TRBV2 to TRBJ2-1; tentatively, D is TRBD2 (6 bases). Per germline, CDR1 SNHLY and CDR2 FYNNEI. This CDR3 region has 13 residues. V lost 10 bases and J 0 bases, leaving 10 bases between the germline ends. The CDR3: CAIAASSYNEQFF. DNA of the CDR3: TGTGCCATAGCGGCTAGCTCCTACAATGAGCAGTTCTTC.